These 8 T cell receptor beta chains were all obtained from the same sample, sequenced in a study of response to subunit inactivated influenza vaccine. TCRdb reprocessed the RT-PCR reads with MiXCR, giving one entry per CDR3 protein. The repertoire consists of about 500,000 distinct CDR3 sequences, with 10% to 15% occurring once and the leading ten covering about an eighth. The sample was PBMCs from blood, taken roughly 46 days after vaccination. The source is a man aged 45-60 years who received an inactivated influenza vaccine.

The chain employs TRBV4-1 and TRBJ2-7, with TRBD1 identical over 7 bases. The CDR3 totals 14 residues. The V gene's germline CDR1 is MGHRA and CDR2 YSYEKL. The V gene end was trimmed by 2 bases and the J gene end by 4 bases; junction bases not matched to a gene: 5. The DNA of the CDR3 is TGCGCCAGCAGCCAACTACCAGGGGGTTACGAGCAGTACTTC. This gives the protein CASSQLPGGYEQYF.

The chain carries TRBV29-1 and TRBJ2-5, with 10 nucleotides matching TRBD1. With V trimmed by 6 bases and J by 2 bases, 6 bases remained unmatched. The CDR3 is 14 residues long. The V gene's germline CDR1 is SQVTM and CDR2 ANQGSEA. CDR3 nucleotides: TGCAGCGTGAGGGACAGGGGTCATCAAGAGACCCAGTACTTC. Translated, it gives CSVRDRGHQETQYF.

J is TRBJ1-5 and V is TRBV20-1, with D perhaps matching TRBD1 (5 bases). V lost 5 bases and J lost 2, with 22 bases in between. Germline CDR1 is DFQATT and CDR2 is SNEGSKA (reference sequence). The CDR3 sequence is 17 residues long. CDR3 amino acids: CSAGDHLDRKRNQPQHF. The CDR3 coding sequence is TGCAGTGCTGGGGACCACTTAGACCGAAAACGCAATCAGCCCCAGCATTTT.

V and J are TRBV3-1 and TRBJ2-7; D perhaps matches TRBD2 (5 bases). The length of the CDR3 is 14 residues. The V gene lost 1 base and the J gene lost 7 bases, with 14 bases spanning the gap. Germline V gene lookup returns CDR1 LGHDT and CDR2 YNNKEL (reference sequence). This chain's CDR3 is CASSQAVRDREQYF. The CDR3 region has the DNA TGTGCCAGCAGCCAAGCAGTACGGGATCGGGAGCAGTACTTC.

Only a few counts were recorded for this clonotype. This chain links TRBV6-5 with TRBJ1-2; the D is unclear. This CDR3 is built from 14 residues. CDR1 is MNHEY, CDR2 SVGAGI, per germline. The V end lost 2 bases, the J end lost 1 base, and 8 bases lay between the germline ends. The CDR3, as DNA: TGTGCCAGCAGTTACAGCGCACGTAACTATGGCTACACCTTC. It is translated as CASSYSARNYGYTF.

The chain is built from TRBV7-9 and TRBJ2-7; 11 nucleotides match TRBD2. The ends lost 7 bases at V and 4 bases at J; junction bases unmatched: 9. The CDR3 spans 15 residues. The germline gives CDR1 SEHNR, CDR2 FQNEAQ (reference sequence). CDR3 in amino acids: CASIPEASGRYEQYF. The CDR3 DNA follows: TGTGCCAGCATCCCAGAGGCTAGCGGGAGGTACGAGCAGTACTTC. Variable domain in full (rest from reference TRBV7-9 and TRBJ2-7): DTGVSQNPRHKITKRGQNVTFRCDPISEHNRLYWYRQTLGQGPEFLTYFQNEAQLEKSRLLSDRFSAERPKGSFSTLEIQRTEQGDSAMYLCASIPEASGRYEQYFGPGTRLTVT.

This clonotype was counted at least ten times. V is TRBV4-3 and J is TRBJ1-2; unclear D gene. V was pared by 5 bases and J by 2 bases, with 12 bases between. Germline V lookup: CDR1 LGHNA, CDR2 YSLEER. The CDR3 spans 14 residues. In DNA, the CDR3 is TGCGCCAGCAGCTACGGAACTGGAAACTATGGCTACACCTTC. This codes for CASSYGTGNYGYTF.

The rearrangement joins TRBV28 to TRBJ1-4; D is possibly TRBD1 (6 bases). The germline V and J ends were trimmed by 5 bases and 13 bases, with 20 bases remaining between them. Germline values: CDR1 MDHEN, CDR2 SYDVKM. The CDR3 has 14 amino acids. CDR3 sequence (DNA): TGTGCCAGCAGTAAACAGGGAAGAACCTTGGGACTGTTTTTT. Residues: CASSKQGRTLGLFF.